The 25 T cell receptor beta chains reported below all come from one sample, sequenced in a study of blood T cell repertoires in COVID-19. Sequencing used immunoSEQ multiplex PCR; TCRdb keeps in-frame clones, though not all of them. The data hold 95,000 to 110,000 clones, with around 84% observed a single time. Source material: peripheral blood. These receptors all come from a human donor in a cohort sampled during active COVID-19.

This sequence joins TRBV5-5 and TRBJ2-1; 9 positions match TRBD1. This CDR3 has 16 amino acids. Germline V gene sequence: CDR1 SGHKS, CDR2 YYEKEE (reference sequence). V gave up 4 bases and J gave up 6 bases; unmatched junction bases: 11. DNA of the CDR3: TGTGCCAGCAGCCGCGAGCCCGGGACAGGGTTCAATGAGCAGTTCTTC. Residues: CASSREPGTGFNEQFF.

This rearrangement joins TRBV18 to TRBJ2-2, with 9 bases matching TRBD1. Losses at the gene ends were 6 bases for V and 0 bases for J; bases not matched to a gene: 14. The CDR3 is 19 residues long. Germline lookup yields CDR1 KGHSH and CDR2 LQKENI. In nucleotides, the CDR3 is TGTGCCAGCTCTGTCGCGGGACAGGGCTTTGCAGCGAACACCGGGGAGCTGTTTTTT. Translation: CASSVAGQGFAANTGELFF.

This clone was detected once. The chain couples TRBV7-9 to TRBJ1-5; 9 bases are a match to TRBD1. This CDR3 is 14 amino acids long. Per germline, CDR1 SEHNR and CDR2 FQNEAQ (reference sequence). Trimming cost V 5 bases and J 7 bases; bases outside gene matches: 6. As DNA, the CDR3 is TGTGCCAGCAGCCTTGGGACAGGGAACCAGCCCCAGCATTTT. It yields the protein CASSLGTGNQPQHF.

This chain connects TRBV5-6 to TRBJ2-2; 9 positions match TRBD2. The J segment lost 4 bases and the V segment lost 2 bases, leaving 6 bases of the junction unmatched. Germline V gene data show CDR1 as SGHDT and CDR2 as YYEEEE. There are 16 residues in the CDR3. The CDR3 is CASSFGGGAVTGELFF. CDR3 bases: TGTGCCAGCAGCTTCGGCGGGGGGGCGGTCACCGGGGAGCTGTTTTTT.

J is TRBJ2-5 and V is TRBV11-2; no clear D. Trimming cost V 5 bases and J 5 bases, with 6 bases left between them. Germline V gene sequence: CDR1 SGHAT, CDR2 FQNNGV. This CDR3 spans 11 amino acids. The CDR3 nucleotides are TGTGCCAGCAGCCACGGGGAGACCCAGTACTTC. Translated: CASSHGETQYF.

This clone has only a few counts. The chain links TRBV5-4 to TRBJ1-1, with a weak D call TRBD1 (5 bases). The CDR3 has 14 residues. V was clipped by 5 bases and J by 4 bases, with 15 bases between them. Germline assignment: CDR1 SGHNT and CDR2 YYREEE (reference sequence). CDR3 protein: CASSTQGLGTEAFF. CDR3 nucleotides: TGTGCCAGCAGTACCCAGGGATTGGGCACTGAAGCTTTCTTT. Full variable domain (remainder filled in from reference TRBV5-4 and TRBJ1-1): ETGVTQSPTHLIKTRGQQVTLRCSSQSGHNTVSWYQQALGQGPQFIFQYYREEENGRGNFPPRFSGLQFPNYSSELNVNALELDDSALYLCASSTQGLGTEAFFGQGTRLTVV.

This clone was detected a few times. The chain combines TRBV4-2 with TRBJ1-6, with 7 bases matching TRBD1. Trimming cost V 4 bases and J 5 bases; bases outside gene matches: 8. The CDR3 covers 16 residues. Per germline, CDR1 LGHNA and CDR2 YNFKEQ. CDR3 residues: CASSPMDRLDNSPLHF. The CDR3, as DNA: TGTGCCAGCAGCCCGATGGACAGGCTAGATAATTCACCCCTCCACTTT.

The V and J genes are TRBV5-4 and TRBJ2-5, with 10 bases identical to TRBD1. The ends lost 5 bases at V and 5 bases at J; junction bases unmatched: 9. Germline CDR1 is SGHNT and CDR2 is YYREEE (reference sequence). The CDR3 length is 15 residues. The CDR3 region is CASRPTGTGAETQYF. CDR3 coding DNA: TGTGCCAGCAGACCCACCGGGACAGGGGCTGAGACCCAGTACTTC.

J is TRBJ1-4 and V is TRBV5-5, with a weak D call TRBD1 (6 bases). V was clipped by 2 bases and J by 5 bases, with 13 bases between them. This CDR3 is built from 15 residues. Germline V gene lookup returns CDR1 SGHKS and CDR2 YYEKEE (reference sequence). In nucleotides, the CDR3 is TGTGCCAGCAGCTTACAGGGCCTTTTGAATGAAAAACTGTTTTTT. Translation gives CASSLQGLLNEKLFF.

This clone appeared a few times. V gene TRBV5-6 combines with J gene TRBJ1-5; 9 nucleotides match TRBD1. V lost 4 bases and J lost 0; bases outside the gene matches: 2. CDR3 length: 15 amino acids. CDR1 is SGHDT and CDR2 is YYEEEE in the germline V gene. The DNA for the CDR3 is TGTGCCAGCAGCAGACAGGGGGGTAGCAATCAGCCCCAGCATTTT. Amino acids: CASSRQGGSNQPQHF.

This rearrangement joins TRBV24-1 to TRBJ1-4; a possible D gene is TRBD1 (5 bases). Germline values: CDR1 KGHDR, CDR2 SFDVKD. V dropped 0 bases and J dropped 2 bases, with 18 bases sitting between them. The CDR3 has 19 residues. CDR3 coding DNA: TGTGCCACCAGTGATTTGGGGGCTCAAAAGTGGGCGACTAATGAAAAACTGTTTTTT. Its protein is CATSDLGAQKWATNEKLFF.

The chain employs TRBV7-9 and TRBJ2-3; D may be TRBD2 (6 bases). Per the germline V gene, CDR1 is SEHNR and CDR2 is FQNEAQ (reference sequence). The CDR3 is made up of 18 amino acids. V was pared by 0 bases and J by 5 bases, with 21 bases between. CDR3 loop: CASSLAMDYRSTRDTQYF. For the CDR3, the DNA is TGTGCCAGCAGCTTAGCTATGGACTACCGGTCGACACGAGATACGCAGTATTTT.

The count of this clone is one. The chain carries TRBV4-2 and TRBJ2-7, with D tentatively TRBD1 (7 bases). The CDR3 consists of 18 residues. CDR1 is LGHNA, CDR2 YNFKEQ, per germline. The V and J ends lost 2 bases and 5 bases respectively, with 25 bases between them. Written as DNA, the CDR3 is TGTGCCAGCAGCCAAATTCGAGGGGGGACGACAGGGTCCAACGAGCAGTACTTC. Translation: CASSQIRGGTTGSNEQYF.

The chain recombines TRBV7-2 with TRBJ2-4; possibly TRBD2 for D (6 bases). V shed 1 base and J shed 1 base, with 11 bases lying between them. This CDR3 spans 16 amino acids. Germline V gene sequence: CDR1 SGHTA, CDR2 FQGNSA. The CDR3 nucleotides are TGTGCCAGCAGCTTAGGGGCGGGGTTGGCCAAAAACATTCAGTACTTC. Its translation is CASSLGAGLAKNIQYF.

CDR3 amino acids: CASNRGLQSHEKLFF. The DNA for the CDR3 is TGTGCCAGCAACCGAGGGCTCCAAAGCCATGAAAAACTGTTTTTT. V and J are TRBV6-5 and TRBJ1-4, with D hard to call. V was cut by 7 bases and J by 6 bases, with 18 bases left in between. The CDR3 runs to 15 residues. The germline V gene encodes CDR1 MNHEY and CDR2 SVGAGI.

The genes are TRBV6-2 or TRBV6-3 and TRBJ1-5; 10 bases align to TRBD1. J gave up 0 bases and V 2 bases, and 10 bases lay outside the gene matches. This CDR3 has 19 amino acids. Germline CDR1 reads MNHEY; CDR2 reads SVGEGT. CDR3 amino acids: CASSYPRDRGSSSNQPQHF. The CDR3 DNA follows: TGTGCCAGCAGTTACCCCCGGGACAGGGGCTCCTCTAGCAATCAGCCCCAGCATTTT.

CDR3 coding DNA: TGTGCCAGAAGCTTGCCGGGACTAGACAACAATGAGCAGTTCTTC. Protein product: CARSLPGLDNNEQFF. The V gene is TRBV5-3, the J gene TRBJ2-1; 8 bases map to TRBD2. TRBV5-3 is an open reading frame whose function is uncertain. V lost 1 base to trimming and J lost 5 bases; unmatched junction nucleotides: 5. The CDR3 is 15 residues long.

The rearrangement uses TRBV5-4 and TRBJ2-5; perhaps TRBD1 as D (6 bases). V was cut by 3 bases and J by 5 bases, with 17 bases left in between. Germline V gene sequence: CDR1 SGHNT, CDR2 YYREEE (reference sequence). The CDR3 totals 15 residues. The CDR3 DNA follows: TGTGCCAGCAGCTACTACCGCCGAGACAGGGAGACCCAGTACTTC. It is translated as CASSYYRRDRETQYF.

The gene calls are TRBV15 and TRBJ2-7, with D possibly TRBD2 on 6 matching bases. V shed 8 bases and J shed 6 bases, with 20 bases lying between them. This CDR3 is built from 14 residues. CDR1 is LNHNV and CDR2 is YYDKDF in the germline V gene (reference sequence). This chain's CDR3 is CATSRDRGLGEQYF. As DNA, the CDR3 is TGTGCCACCTCACGGGACCGGGGGTTAGGCGAGCAGTACTTC.

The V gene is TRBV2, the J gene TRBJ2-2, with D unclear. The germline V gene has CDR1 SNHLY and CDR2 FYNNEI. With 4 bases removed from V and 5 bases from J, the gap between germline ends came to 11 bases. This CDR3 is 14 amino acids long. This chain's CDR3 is CASSAVRGTGELFF. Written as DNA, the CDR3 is TGTGCCAGCAGTGCGGTAAGAGGAACCGGGGAGCTGTTTTTT.

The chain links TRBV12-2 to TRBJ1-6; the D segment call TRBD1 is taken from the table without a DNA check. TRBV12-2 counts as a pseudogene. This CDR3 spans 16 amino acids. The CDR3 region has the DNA TGTGCAAGTCGCTTAGTGGGCAATACCTATAATTCACCCCTCCACTTT. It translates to CASRLVGNTYNSPLHF.

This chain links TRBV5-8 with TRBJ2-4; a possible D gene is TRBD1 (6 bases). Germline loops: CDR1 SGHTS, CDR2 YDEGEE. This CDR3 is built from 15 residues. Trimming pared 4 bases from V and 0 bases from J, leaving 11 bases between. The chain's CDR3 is CASSSWGQAKNIQYF. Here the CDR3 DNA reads TGTGCCAGCAGCAGCTGGGGACAAGCCAAAAACATTCAGTACTTC.

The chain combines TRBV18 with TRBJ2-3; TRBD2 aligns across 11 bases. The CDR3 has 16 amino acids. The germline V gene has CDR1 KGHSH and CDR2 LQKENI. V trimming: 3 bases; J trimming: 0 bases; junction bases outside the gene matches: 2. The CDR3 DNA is TGTGCCAGCTCACCCACTAGCGGGAGAAGCACAGATACGCAGTATTTT. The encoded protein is CASSPTSGRSTDTQYF.

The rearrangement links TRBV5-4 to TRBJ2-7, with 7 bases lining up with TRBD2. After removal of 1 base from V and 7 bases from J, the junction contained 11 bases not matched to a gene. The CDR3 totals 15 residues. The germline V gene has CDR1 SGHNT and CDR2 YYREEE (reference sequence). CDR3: CASSLSIPSGGEQYF. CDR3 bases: TGTGCCAGCAGCTTGAGTATTCCTTCCGGGGGGGAGCAGTACTTC.

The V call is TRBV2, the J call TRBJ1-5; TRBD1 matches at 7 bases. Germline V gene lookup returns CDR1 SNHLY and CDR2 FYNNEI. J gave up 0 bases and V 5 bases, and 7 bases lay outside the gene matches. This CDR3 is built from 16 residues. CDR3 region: CASSYLWDSSNQPQHF. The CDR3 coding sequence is TGTGCCAGCAGTTACCTCTGGGACAGTAGCAATCAGCCCCAGCATTTT.